Listed here are 20 T cell receptor beta chains from one sample, sequenced in a study of identifying expanded T cells in peripheral blood. Some clones are missing from TCRdb's copy, which holds only in-frame ones; the method was immunoSEQ multiplex PCR. The sample yields 85,000 to 100,000 clones, approximately 89% seen once. Sequencing input: blood. Receptors were obtained from a person aged 18 to 75 in good health.

The CDR3 sequence is CAWSRLGLADNNEQFF. The CDR3 bases are TGTGCCTGGAGTCGCCTGGGACTAGCGGACAACAATGAGCAGTTCTTC. The chain joins TRBV30 to TRBJ2-1, with TRBD2 matching 11 bases. Germline CDR1 GTSNPN, CDR2 SVGIG (reference sequence). Trimming cost V 2 bases and J 5 bases; bases outside gene matches: 8. This CDR3 contains 16 residues. The full variable domain, its missing parts supplied by reference TRBV30 and TRBJ2-1, is SQTIHQWPATLVQPVGSPLSLECTVEGTSNPNLYWYRQAAGRGLQLLFYSVGIGQISSEVPQNLSASRPQDRQFILSSKKLLLSDSGFYLCAWSRLGLADNNEQFFGPGTRLTVL.

The J gene is TRBJ1-2, the V gene TRBV28; D unresolved. With 3 bases removed from V and 6 bases from J, the gap between germline ends came to 8 bases. The CDR3 covers 12 residues. Germline CDR1 is MDHEN and CDR2 is SYDVKM. In nucleotides, the CDR3 is TGTGCCAGCAGTTTGGCCGTCCATGGCTACACCTTC. It translates to CASSLAVHGYTF.

The chain carries TRBV7-2 and TRBJ2-5; 9 positions match TRBD1. Germline CDR1 and CDR2: SGHTA and FQGNSA. V shed 3 bases and J 2 bases; nucleotides not matched to a gene: 7. This CDR3 is 16 amino acids long. The CDR3 region has the DNA TGTGCCAGCAGCTTTCCTATGGGACAGGGACAAGAGACCCAGTACTTC. Protein: CASSFPMGQGQETQYF.

This clone was observed a single time. The chain carries TRBV15 and TRBJ2-7; 10 positions agree with TRBD1. V lost 3 bases to trimming and J lost 7 bases; unmatched junction nucleotides: 3. CDR1 and CDR2 from the germline V gene are LNHNV and YYDKDF (reference sequence). The CDR3 has 13 amino acids. Here the CDR3 reads CATSRDRGGEQYF. The DNA for the CDR3 is TGTGCCACCAGCAGGGACAGGGGGGGAGAGCAGTACTTC.

The chain couples TRBV20-1 to TRBJ2-5; D remains unclear. V dropped 1 base and J dropped 6 bases, with 3 bases sitting between them. This CDR3 is built from 10 residues. Germline CDR1 DFQATT, CDR2 SNEGSKA (reference sequence). CDR3 bases: TGCAGTGCTAGAGGAAAGACCCAGTACTTC. It encodes CSARGKTQYF.

As regards this clone: One end of the junction varies from germline; a read error may be responsible. The V and J genes are TRBV7-2 and TRBJ2-3, with 10 bases lining up with TRBD2. Germline CDR1 SGHTA, CDR2 FQGNSA. The length of the CDR3 is 15 residues. The CDR3 coding sequence is TGTGCCAGCAACTTAGGACTAGCGGACACAGATACGCAGTATTTT. It codes for CASNLGLADTDTQYF.

This chain links TRBV7-9 with TRBJ2-1; D gene uncertain. V dropped 1 base and J dropped 6 bases, with 4 bases sitting between them. Germline CDR1 SEHNR, CDR2 FQNEAQ (reference sequence). The CDR3 spans 12 residues. The DNA for the CDR3 is TGTGCCAGCAGCTTAGACGCCAATGAGCAGTTCTTC. Protein sequence: CASSLDANEQFF.

The chain combines TRBV7-8 with TRBJ2-5, with 8 positions matching TRBD2. CDR3 length equals 15 residues. CDR1 is SGHVS and CDR2 is FQNEAQ in the germline V gene. Trimming removed 5 bases from V and 5 bases from J; junction bases left unmatched: 10. The CDR3 DNA reads as TGTGCCAGCAGCGACCGGGGGGGGCTCGGGGAGACCCAGTACTTC. This codes for CASSDRGGLGETQYF.

This chain connects TRBV19 to TRBJ2-5, with D possibly called TRBD1 or TRBD2 (5 bases each). Looked up from germline, CDR1 is LNHDA and CDR2 is SQIVND (reference sequence). The CDR3 totals 15 residues. The V end was cut by 3 bases, the J end by 0 bases, with 11 bases between. In DNA, the CDR3 is TGTGCCAGTAGTATTTGGGACGGGAACCAAGAGACCCAGTACTTC. Protein: CASSIWDGNQETQYF. Variable domain in full (rest from reference TRBV19 and TRBJ2-5): DGGITQSPKYLFRKEGQNVTLSCEQNLNHDAMYWYRQDPGQGLRLIYYSQIVNDFQKGDIAEGYSVSREKKESFPLTVTSAQKNPTAFYLCASSIWDGNQETQYFGPGTRLLVL.

This chain joins TRBV27 and TRBJ1-2; D perhaps matches TRBD1 (5 bases). Trimming took 0 bases from V and 4 from J, leaving 6 bases between them. The CDR3 runs 13 residues. Germline V lookup: CDR1 MNHEY, CDR2 SMNVEV (reference sequence). CDR3 protein: CASSLSGAYGYTF. The CDR3 bases are TGTGCCAGCAGTTTATCAGGGGCCTATGGCTACACCTTC.

This rearrangement joins TRBV28 to TRBJ1-3; the D gene is possibly TRBD1 (5 bases). The V end lost 1 base, the J end lost 2 bases, and 9 bases lay between the germline ends. Germline loops: CDR1 MDHEN, CDR2 SYDVKM. The CDR3 length is 15 residues. CDR3 DNA sequence: TGTGCCAGCAGTTTATTCGGCAGGGCTGGAAACACCATATATTTT. Protein product: CASSLFGRAGNTIYF. Supplemented by reference TRBV28 and TRBJ1-3, the full variable domain reads DVKVTQSSRYLVKRTGEKVFLECVQDMDHENMFWYRQDPGLGLRLIYFSYDVKMKEKGDIPEGYSVSREKKERFSLILESASTNQTSMYLCASSLFGRAGNTIYFGEGSWLTVV.

The chain links TRBV19 to TRBJ1-4; 8 bases line up with TRBD1. Germline CDR1 LNHDA, CDR2 SQIVND (reference sequence). CDR3 length equals 16 residues. The junction had 11 bases not matched to a gene; V was cut back by 5 bases and J by 6 bases. The chain's CDR3 is CASSGQVTGDHEKLFF. CDR3 nucleotide sequence: TGTGCCAGTAGTGGGCAGGTGACAGGGGATCATGAAAAACTGTTTTTT.

This clone was counted once. The CDR3 is CASSLEGRRDTEAFF. For the CDR3, the DNA is TGTGCCAGCAGCTTAGAGGGGAGACGGGACACTGAAGCTTTCTTT. The chain employs TRBV7-6 and TRBJ1-1; tentative D call: TRBD1 (5 bases). This CDR3 region has 15 residues. Germline CDR1 is SGHVS and CDR2 is FNYEAQ. The germline V and J ends were trimmed by 1 base and 3 bases, with 12 bases remaining between them. The complete variable domain, with remaining parts taken from reference TRBV7-6 and TRBJ1-1, reads GAGVSQSPRYKVTKRGQDVALRCDPISGHVSLYWYRQALGQGPEFLTYFNYEAQQDKSGLPNDRFSAERPEGSISTLTIQRTEQRDSAMYRCASSLEGRRDTEAFFGQGTRLTVV.

The chain carries TRBV27 and TRBJ2-3; D gene uncertain. In germline, CDR1 is MNHEY, CDR2 SMNVEV (reference sequence). This CDR3 has 12 amino acids. Between the trimmed V and J ends, which lost 8 bases and 6 bases, there was a span of 12 bases. In DNA, the CDR3 is TGTGCCAGCGGCCCCAGCAGGGATACGCAGTATTTT. Translation gives CASGPSRDTQYF.

The gene calls are TRBV9 and TRBJ2-5; possibly TRBD1 or TRBD2 for D (5 bases each). Trimming took 2 bases from V and 3 from J, leaving 11 bases between them. The CDR3 is 14 residues long. Looked up from germline, CDR1 is SGDLS and CDR2 is YYNGEE. Written as DNA, the CDR3 is TGTGCCAGCAGCGTCGGGACGTCGAAAGAGACCCAGTACTTC. Amino acids: CASSVGTSKETQYF.

The CDR3 is CASSLLTSGTDTQYF. For the CDR3, the DNA is TGCGCCAGCAGCCTCCTGACTAGCGGCACAGATACGCAGTATTTT. The V and J genes are TRBV5-1 and TRBJ2-3; 8 bases agree with TRBD2. V shed 4 bases and J 1 base; nucleotides not matched to a gene: 5. Germline CDR1 and CDR2: SGHRS and YFSETQ. This CDR3 has 15 residues.

The chain carries TRBV7-7 and TRBJ2-1; TRBD2 aligns across 7 bases. The germline CDR1 and CDR2 sequences are SSHAT and FNYEAQ (reference sequence). The CDR3 consists of 14 residues. V was clipped by 4 bases and J by 6 bases; unmatched bases: 6. The CDR3 DNA sequence: TGTGCCAGCAGCTCAGGTACTAGCGCCAATGAGCAGTTCTTC. This translates into CASSSGTSANEQFF.

The chain employs TRBV9 and TRBJ2-2, with 8 bases lining up with TRBD1. The germline CDR1 and CDR2 sequences are SGDLS and YYNGEE. Germline trimming cut 3 bases from V and 3 bases from J; bases unmatched to any gene: 4. The CDR3 is made up of 15 amino acids. The CDR3 nucleotides are TGTGCCAGCAGCGGCAGGACAGGGTACACCGGGGAGCTGTTTTTT. Its protein product is CASSGRTGYTGELFF.

This chain joins TRBV7-9 and TRBJ1-1; unclear D gene. Germline lookup yields CDR1 SEHNR and CDR2 FQNEAQ (reference sequence). Between the trimmed V and J ends, which lost 1 base and 7 bases, there was a span of 13 bases. This CDR3 is built from 14 residues. CDR3 coding DNA: TGTGCCAGCAGCTTAGTGGCGGGCCTGGGTGAAGCTTTCTTT. Its protein is CASSLVAGLGEAFF.

This clone was detected only once. V gene TRBV5-1 combines with J gene TRBJ1-6; D is undetermined. Germline values: CDR1 SGHRS, CDR2 YFSETQ. The ends were cut back, 1 base at V and 8 bases at J, with 10 bases in the middle. The CDR3 contains 14 residues. CDR3 residues: CASSLHGEDSPLHF. The CDR3 region has the DNA TGCGCCAGCAGCTTGCATGGAGAGGATTCACCCCTCCACTTT. Combining the CDR3 with reference TRBV5-1 and TRBJ1-6 gives the whole variable domain KAGVTQTPRYLIKTRGQQVTLSCSPISGHRSVSWYQQTPGQGLQFLFEYFSETQRNKGNFPGRFSGRQFSNSRSEMNVSTLELGDSALYLCASSLHGEDSPLHFGNGTRLTVT.